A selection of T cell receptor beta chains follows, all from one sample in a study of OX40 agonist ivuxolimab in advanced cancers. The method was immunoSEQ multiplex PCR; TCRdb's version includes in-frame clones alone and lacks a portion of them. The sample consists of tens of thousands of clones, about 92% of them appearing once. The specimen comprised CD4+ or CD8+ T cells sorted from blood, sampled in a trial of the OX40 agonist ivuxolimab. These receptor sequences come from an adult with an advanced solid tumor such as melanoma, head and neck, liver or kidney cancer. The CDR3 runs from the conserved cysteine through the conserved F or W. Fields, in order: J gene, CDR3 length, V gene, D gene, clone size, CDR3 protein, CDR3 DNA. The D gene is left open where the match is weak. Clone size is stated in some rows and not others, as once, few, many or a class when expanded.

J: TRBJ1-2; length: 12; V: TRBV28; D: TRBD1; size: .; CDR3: CASGQGWNGYTF; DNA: TGTGCCAGTGGACAGGGTTGGAATGGCTACACCTTC
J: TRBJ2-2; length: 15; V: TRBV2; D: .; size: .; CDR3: CASIQDPGSGGELFF; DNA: TGTGCCAGCATCCAAGACCCGGGTTCGGGCGGGGAGCTGTTTTTT
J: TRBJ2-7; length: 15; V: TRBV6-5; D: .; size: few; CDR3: CASSYSAGGTKEQYF; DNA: TGTGCCAGCAGTTACTCGGCAGGGGGGACTAAGGAGCAGTACTTC
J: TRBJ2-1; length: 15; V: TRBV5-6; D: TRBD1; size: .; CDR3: CASSRQGASYNEQFF; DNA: TGTGCCAGCAGCCGACAGGGAGCCTCCTACAATGAGCAGTTCTTC
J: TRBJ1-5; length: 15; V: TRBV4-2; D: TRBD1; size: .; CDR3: CASSPTGGEDQPQHF; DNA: TGTGCCAGCAGCCCTACAGGGGGCGAGGATCAGCCCCAGCATTTT
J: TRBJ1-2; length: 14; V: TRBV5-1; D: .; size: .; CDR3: CASSLVTDAGGYTF; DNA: TGCGCCAGCAGCTTGGTGACAGATGCGGGGGGCTACACCTTC
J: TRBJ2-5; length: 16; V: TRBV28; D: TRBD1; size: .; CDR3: CASSLGGTGGLETQYF; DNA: TGTGCCAGCAGTCTAGGAGGGACAGGGGGCCTGGAGACCCAGTACTTC
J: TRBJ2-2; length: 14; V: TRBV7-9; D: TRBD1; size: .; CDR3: CASSYRQGSGELFF; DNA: TGTGCCAGCAGCTACAGACAGGGGTCCGGGGAGCTGTTTTTT
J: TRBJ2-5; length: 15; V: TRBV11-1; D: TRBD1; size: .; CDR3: CASSHPGTAQETQYF; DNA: TGTGCCAGCAGTCACCCCGGGACAGCCCAAGAGACCCAGTACTTC
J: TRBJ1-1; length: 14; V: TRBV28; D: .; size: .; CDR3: CASSAPTGFAEAFF; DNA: TGTGCCAGCAGTGCCCCGACAGGTTTCGCTGAAGCTTTCTTT
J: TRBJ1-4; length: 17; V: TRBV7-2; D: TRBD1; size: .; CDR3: CASSGGTGGNANEKLFF; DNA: TGTGCCAGCAGCGGCGGGACAGGGGGGAATGCTAATGAAAAACTGTTTTTT
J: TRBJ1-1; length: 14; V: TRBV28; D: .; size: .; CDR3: CASSAGFRGTEAFF; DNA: TGTGCCAGCAGTGCAGGGTTTAGAGGCACTGAAGCTTTCTTT
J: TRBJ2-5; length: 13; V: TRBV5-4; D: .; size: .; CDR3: CASSLAGAGVQYF; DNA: TGTGCCAGCAGCTTGGCCGGGGCCGGAGTTCAGTACTTC
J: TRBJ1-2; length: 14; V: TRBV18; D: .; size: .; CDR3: CASSPPSQGLGYTF; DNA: TGTGCCAGCTCACCACCGTCGCAGGGACTTGGCTACACCTTC
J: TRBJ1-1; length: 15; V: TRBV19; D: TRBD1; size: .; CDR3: CASSSPGQGNTEAFF; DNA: TGTGCCAGTAGTAGTCCGGGACAGGGGAACACTGAAGCTTTCTTT
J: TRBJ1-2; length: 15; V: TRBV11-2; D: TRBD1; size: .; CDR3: CASSFSGTGNYGYTF; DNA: TGTGCCAGCAGCTTTTCCGGGACAGGCAACTATGGCTACACCTTC
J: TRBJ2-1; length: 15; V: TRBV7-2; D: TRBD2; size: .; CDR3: CASSLELAGGDEQFF; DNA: TGTGCCAGCAGCTTAGAGCTAGCGGGGGGGGATGAGCAGTTCTTC
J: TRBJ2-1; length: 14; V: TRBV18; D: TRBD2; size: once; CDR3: CASSRGGGNNEQFF; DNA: TGTGCCAGCTCACGTGGCGGGGGGAACAATGAGCAGTTCTTC
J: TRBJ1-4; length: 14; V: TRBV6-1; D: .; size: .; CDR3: CASTLGGGGEKLFF; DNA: TGTGCCAGCACCCTAGGGGGGGGAGGTGAAAAACTGTTTTTT
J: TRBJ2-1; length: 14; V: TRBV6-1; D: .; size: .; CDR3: CASRVGGSGNEQFF; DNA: TGTGCCAGCAGGGTGGGGGGCTCAGGCAATGAGCAGTTCTTC
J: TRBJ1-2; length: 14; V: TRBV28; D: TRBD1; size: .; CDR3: CASRTAKGQREWTF; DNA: TGTGCCAGCAGGACGGCTAAGGGACAGCGGGAATGGACCTTC
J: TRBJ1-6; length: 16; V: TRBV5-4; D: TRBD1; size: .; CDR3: CASSFDGTAASSPLHF; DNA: TGTGCCAGCAGCTTTGATGGGACAGCCGCGTCTTCACCCCTCCACTTT
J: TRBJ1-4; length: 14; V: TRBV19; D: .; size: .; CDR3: CASSISGQNEKLFF; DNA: TGTGCCAGTAGTATTTCAGGACAAAATGAAAAACTGTTTTTT
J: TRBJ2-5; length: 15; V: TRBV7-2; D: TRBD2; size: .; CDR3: CASSAWTSGQETQYF; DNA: TGTGCCAGCAGCGCCTGGACTAGCGGACAAGAGACCCAGTACTTC
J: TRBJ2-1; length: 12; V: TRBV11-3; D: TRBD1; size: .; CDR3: CASSFSGTGPFF; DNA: TGTGCCAGCAGCTTCTCCGGGACAGGTCCGTTCTTC
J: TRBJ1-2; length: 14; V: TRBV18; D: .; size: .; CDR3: CASSPGGGAEGYTF; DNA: TGTGCCAGCTCACCGGGTGGGGGCGCGGAAGGCTACACCTTC
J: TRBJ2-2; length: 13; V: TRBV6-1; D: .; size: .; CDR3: CASSEQGIGELFF; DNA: TGTGCCAGTAGTGAACAGGGAATCGGGGAGCTGTTTTTT